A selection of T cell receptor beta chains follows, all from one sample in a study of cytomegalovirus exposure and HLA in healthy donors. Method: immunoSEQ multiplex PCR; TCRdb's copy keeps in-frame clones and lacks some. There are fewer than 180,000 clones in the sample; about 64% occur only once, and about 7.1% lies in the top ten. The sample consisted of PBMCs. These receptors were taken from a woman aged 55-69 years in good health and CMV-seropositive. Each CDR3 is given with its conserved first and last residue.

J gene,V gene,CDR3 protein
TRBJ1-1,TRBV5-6,CASSLAGAGARAEAFF
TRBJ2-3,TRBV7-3,CASRGGTSGVDPDTQYF
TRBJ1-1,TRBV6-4,CASSAEEDTEAFF
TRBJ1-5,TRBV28,CASSGHRGAVGQPQHF
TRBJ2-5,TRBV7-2,CASSPRASAETQYF
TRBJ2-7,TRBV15,CATSRDRASGSSYEQYF
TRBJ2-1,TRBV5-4,CASSGSGSEQFF
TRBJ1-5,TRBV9,CASSVGQGAAQPQHF
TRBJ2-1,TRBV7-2,CASSLSTGTGNNEQFF
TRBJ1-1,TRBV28,CASSLWPGVNTEAFF
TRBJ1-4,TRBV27,CASSLQPGRFGEKLFF
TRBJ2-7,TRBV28,CASSSPGASVYEQYF
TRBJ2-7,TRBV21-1,CASSRDRSYEQYF
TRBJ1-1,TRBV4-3,CASSQGSGGTLGAFF
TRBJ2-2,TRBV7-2,CASSPGTNTGELFF
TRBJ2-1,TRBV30,CAWRVAGASNEQFF
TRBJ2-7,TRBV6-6,CASSQTPGLSEQYF
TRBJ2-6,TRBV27,CASSSTVFGANVLTF
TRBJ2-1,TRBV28,CASSSSNEQFF
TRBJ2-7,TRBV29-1,CSVDLWRGASREQYF
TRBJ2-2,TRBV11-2,CASSAGQIANTGELFF
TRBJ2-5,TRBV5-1,CASSLANREIQETQYF
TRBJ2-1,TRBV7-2,CASSPKTVKGGNEQFF
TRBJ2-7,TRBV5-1,CASSPGLAGAREQYF
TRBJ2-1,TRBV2,CASSGTSGAYNEQFF
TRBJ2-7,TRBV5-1,CASRGGAYEQYF
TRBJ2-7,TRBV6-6,CASSYIKGGERQYF
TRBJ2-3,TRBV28,CASSVLAGDTDTQYF
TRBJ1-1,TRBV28,CASSTLGAGGTEAFF
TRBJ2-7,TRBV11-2,CASSLAQWGAYEQYF
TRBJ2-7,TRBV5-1,CASSSPDRGGREQYF
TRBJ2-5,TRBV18,CASSLGTSQETQYF
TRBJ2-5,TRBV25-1,CASSSTGVKETQYF
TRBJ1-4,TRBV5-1,CASSLDRGGEKLFF
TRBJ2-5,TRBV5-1,CASSPRDTSQETQYF
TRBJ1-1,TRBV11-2,CASSTQRVGMNTEAFF
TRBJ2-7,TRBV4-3,CASSSWTGEGEQYF
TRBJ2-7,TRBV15,CATGTGFTYEQYF
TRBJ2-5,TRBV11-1,CASSLAFGPQETQYF
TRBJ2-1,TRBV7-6,CASSLGQGAANEQFF
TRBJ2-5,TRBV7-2,CASSLLARGAGWGETQYF
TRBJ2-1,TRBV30,CAWTLDRGLYNEQFF
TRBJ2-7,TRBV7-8,CASSPRGVYEQYF
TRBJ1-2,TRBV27,CASRLAGYNGYTF
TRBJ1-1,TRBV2,CASGEGRATEAFF
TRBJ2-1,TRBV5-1,CASSLEQASYNEQFF
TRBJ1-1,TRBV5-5,CASSYPGQWGTGEAFF